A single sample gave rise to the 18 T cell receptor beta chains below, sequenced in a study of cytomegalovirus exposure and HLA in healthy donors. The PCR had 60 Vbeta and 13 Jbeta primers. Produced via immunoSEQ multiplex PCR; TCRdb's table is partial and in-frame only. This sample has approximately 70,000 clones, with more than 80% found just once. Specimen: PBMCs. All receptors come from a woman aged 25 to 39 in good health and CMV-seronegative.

CDR3 in DNA: TGTGCCAGCAGCTTAAGCCTAGCGGGGGGCTACAATGAGCAGTTCTTC. The encoded protein is CASSLSLAGGYNEQFF. The J gene is TRBJ2-1, the V gene TRBV11-3, with 11 bases identical to TRBD2. After removal of 2 bases from V and 3 bases from J, the junction contained 3 bases not matched to a gene. The CDR3 sequence is 16 residues long. Germline V gives CDR1 SGHNT, CDR2 YENEEA.

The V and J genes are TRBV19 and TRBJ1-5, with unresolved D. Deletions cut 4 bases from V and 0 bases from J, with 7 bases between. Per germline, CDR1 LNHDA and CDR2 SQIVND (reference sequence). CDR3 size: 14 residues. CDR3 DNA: TGTGCCAGTAGTACTGTTAGTAGCAATCAGCCCCAGCATTTT. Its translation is CASSTVSSNQPQHF.

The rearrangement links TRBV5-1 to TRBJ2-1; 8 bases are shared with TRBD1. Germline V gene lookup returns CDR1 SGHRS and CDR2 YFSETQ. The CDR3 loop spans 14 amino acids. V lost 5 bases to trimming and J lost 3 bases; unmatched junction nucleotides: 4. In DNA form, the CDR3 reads TGCGCCAGCAGTAGGACAGGGAACTACAATGAGCAGTTCTTC. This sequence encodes CASSRTGNYNEQFF.

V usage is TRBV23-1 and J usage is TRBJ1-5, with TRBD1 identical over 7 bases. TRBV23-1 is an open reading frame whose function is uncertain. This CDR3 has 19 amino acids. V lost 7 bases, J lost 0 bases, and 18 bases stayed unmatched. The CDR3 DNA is TGCGCCAGCATCTTCACCCCGGGACAGAACTTTTATAGCAATCAGCCCCAGCATTTT. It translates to CASIFTPGQNFYSNQPQHF.

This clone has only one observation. The CDR3 nucleotides are TGTGCCAGCCGATCCACCCGGGACAGGGTATATCAGCCCCAGCATTTT. It codes for CASRSTRDRVYQPQHF. V and J are TRBV27 and TRBJ1-5, with 9 bases aligning to TRBD1. Germline loops: CDR1 MNHEY, CDR2 SMNVEV (reference sequence). The CDR3 is 16 amino acids. Trimming cost V 8 bases and J 5 bases; bases outside gene matches: 13.

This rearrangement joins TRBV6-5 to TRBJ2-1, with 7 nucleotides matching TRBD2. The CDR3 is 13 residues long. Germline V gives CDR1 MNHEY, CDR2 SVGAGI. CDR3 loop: CVVAGETYNEQFF. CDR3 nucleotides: TGTGTCGTGGCGGGGGAGACCTACAATGAGCAGTTCTTC.

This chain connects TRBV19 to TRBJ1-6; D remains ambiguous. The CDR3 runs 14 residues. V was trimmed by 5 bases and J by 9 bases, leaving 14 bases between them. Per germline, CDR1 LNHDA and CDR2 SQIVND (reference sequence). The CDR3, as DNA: TGTGCCAGTAGTCCTCCTGACGGGATTTCACCCCTCCACTTT. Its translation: CASSPPDGISPLHF.

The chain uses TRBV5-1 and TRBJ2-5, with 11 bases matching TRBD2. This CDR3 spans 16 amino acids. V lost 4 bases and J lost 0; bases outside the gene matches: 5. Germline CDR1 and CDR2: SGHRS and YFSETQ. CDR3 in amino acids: CASSPRLAGNQETQYF. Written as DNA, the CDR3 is TGCGCCAGCAGCCCCCGACTAGCGGGGAACCAAGAGACCCAGTACTTC.

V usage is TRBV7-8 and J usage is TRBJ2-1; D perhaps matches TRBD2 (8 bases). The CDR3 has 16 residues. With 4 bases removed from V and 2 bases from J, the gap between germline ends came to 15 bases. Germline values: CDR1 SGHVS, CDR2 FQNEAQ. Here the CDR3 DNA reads TGTGCCAGCAGCTCCCGGGAGGGGACAGCCTACAATGAGCAGTTCTTC. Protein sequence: CASSSREGTAYNEQFF.

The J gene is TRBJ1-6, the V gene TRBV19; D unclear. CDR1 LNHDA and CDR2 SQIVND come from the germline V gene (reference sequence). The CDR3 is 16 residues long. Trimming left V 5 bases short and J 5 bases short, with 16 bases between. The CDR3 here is CASSVETWEDNSPLHF. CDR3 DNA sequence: TGTGCCAGTAGTGTCGAAACCTGGGAGGATAATTCACCCCTCCACTTT.

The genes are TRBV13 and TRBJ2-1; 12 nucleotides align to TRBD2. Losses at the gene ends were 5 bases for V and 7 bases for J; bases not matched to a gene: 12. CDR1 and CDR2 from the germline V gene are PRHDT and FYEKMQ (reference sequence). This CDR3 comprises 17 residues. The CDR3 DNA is TGTGCCAGCAGCCCGTCCGGGACTAGCGGGTTTTTGAATGAGCAGTTCTTC. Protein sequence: CASSPSGTSGFLNEQFF.

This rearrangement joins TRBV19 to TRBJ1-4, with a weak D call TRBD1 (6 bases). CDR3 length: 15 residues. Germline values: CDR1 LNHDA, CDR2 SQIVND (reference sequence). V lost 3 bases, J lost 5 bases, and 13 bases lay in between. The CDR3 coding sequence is TGTGCCAGTAGTATTGGGGGGGCCAAGAATGAAAAACTGTTTTTT. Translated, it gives CASSIGGAKNEKLFF.

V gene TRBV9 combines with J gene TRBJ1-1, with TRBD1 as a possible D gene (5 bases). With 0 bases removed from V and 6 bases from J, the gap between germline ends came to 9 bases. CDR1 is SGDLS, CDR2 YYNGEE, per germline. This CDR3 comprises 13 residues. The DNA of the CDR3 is TGTGCCAGCAGCGTAGGGGCAGGGCCTGAAGCTTTCTTT. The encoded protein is CASSVGAGPEAFF.

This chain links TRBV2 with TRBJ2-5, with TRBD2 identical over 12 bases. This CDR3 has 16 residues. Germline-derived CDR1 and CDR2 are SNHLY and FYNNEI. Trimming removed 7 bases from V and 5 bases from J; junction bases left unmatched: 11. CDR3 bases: TGTGCCAGCAAGGAGGGCCTAGCGGGGGGGCGTGAGACCCAGTACTTC. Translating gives CASKEGLAGGRETQYF.

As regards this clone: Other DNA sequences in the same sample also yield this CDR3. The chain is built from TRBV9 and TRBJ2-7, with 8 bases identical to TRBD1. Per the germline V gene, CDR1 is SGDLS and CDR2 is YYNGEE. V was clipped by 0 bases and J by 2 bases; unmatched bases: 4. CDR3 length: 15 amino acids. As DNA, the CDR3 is TGTGCCAGCAGCGTAGGTGCAGGGGGCACCTACGAGCAGTACTTC. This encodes CASSVGAGGTYEQYF.

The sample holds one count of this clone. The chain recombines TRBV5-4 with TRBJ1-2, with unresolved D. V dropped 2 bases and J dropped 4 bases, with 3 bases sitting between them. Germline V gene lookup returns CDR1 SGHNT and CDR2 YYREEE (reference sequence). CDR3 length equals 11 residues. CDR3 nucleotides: TGTGCCAGCAGCTTCGGCTATGGCTACACCTTC. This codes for CASSFGYGYTF.

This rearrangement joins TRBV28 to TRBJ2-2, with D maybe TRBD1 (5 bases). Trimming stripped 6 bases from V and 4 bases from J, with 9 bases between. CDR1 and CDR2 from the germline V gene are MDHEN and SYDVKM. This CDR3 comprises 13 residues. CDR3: CASSQDSTGELFF. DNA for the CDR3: TGTGCCAGCAGCCAAGACAGCACCGGGGAGCTGTTTTTT. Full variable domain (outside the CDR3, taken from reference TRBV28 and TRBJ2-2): DVKVTQSSRYLVKRTGEKVFLECVQDMDHENMFWYRQDPGLGLRLIYFSYDVKMKEKGDIPEGYSVSREKKERFSLILESASTNQTSMYLCASSQDSTGELFFGEGSRLTVL.

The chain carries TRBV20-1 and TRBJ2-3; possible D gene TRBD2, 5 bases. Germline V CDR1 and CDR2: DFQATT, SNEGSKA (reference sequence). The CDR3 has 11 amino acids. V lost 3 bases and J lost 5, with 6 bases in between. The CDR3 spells CSARGRDTQYF. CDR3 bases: TGCAGTGCTAGGGGGAGAGATACGCAGTATTTT.